A single sample gave rise to the 9 T cell receptor beta chains below, sequenced in a study of tumor and adjacent non-tumor tissue in lung cancer. TCRbeta libraries were built with three rounds of nested PCR, modified from ARM-PCR. Via MiXCR, TCRdb re-called the multiplex PCR reads, giving one row per CDR3 protein. The table records just over 200,000 distinct CDR3 sequences, about two thirds of them present only once. No cell sorting was done before RNA was extracted from the tissue. Specimen: lung tumor tissue. The origin of the receptors is a man between 60 and 75 years old with non-small cell lung cancer.

About this clonotype itself: A read error may produce the germline difference seen at one junction end. The genes are TRBV11-2 and TRBJ1-2; D ambiguous. This CDR3 has 16 amino acids. Germline lookup yields CDR1 SGHAT and CDR2 FQNNGV. CDR3 coding DNA: TGTGCCAGCAGCTTAGAGTCGGCCAGCATTAACTATGGCTACACATTC. This codes for CASSLESASINYGYTF.

A note on this clonotype: One end of the junction does not line up with germline, which may come from a read error. CDR3 region: CASSLGHGYGHTF. CDR3 nucleotide sequence: TGTGCCAGCAGCTTGGGACACGGCTATGGCCACACCTTC. The gene calls are TRBV11-2 and TRBJ1-2; a weak D match, TRBD1 (6 bases). Per the germline V gene, CDR1 is SGHAT and CDR2 is FQNNGV. The CDR3 totals 13 residues.

This clonotype was seen a few times. The junction departs from the called germline gene at one end, perhaps through a read error. The chain carries TRBV11-3 and TRBJ1-2, with TRBD1 matching over 7 bases. CDR1 and CDR2 (germline): SGHNT, YENEEA. The CDR3 runs to 12 residues. CDR3 protein: CVSSSGQYGYIF. CDR3 in DNA: TGTGTCAGCAGCTCGGGACAGTATGGCTACATCTTC.

Remarks on this clonotype: This may be a read error: a much more frequent sequence differs by one nucleotide. The chain carries TRBV7-9 and TRBJ2-7; TRBD1 might be the D (6 bases). The germline CDR1 and CDR2 sequences are SEHNR and FQNEAQ (reference sequence). CDR3 length equals 14 residues. In nucleotides, the CDR3 is TGTGCCAGCAGCCCGGGACACGCTACCTACGGGCAGTACTTC. Translating gives CASSPGHATYGQYF.

The V gene is TRBV6-1, the J gene TRBJ2-2, with 13 bases that match TRBD2. This CDR3 is 16 amino acids long. Germline V gene lookup returns CDR1 MNHNS and CDR2 SASEGT. V shed 6 bases, J shed 4 bases, and the junction held 5 bases outside the gene matches. CDR3 sequence: CASSPRTSGGTGELFF. CDR3 DNA: TGTGCCAGCAGCCCAAGGACTAGCGGGGGCACCGGGGAGCTGTTTTTT.

This clonotype was seen ten or more times. This chain joins TRBV6-6 and TRBJ2-1; no definite D call. Germline V gene data show CDR1 as MNHNY and CDR2 as SVGAGI (reference sequence). The V end was cut by 5 bases, the J end by 4 bases, with 18 bases between. The CDR3 length is 16 residues. The CDR3 DNA reads as TGTGCCAGCAGTCTAGGCCGTTCCGGCACGTACAATGAGCAGTTCTTC. This codes for CASSLGRSGTYNEQFF.

Regarding this clonotype: This CDR3 is missing its conserved last phenylalanine or tryptophan, likely due to a read error. V is TRBV11-3 and J is TRBJ2-5; the D is unclear. The CDR3 covers 14 residues. V lost 5 bases, J lost 2 bases, and 12 bases lay in between. Germline CDR1 reads SGHNT; CDR2 reads YENEEA. CDR3 sequence reads: CASSICTVQETQYL. CDR3 DNA sequence: TGTGCCAGCAGCATATGTACAGTACAAGAGACCCAGTACCTC.

Points on this clonotype: This may come from a read error, since a much larger clone is one base off. V is TRBV29-1 and J is TRBJ2-4; 7 bases align to TRBD1. CDR1 is SQVTM and CDR2 is ANQGSEA in the germline V gene. Trimming took 5 bases from V and 0 from J; bases not matched to a gene: 7. CDR3 size: 15 residues. The CDR3 loop reads CSVWDSLLAKNIQYF. The CDR3 nucleotides are TGCAGCGTTTGGGACAGCCTACTAGCCAAAAACATTCAGTACTTC. The full variable domain, with the rest looked up from reference TRBV29-1 and TRBJ2-4, is SAVISQKPSRDICQRGTSLTIQCQVDSQVTMMFWYRQQPGQSLTLIATANQGSEATYESGFVIDKFPISRPNLTFSTLTVSNMSPEDSSIYLCSVWDSLLAKNIQYFGAGTRLSVL.

The chain is built from TRBV20-1 and TRBJ2-3, with 12 bases matching TRBD2. The CDR3 covers 15 residues. Germline V gene sequence: CDR1 DFQATT, CDR2 SNEGSKA (reference sequence). CDR3 residues: CCVSTSGRKSDTQYF. The CDR3 DNA reads as TGCTGTGTTTCGACTAGCGGGAGAAAATCAGATACGCAGTATTTT.